A single sample gave rise to the 28 T cell receptor beta chains below, sequenced in a study of T cells in Graves' hyperthyroidism and ophthalmopathy. What was amplified from RNA transcripts were TCR beta CDR3 regions. The HTBI primer set served for first-round RT-PCR of the TCR CDR3. TCRdb re-derived calls from the multiplex PCR reads in MiXCR, one entry per CDR3 protein. This sample has 700,000 to 950,000 distinct CDR3 sequences, with approximately 40% found just once. Sequences were obtained from blood. The receptors come from a woman aged 40 to 50 with Graves' hyperthyroidism.

V is TRBV7-2 and J is TRBJ2-7; D uncertain. Trimming removed 11 bases at V and 1 base at J, with 15 bases between. Germline V gives CDR1 SGHTA, CDR2 FQGNSA. The CDR3 has 13 residues. CDR3 protein: CAFTPVRSYEQYF. Written as DNA, the CDR3 is TGTGCCTTCACCCCGGTCAGATCCTACGAGCAGTACTTC.

The gene calls are TRBV12-3 or TRBV12-4 and TRBJ1-2; the D gene is possibly TRBD1 (5 bases). With 1 base removed from V and 9 bases from J, the gap between germline ends came to 18 bases. This CDR3 is 15 amino acids long. The CDR3 sequence: CASSLGSGTADSYTF. The CDR3 DNA reads TGTGCCAGCAGTTTAGGAAGTGGGACTGCCGATAGCTACACCTTC.

This clonotype was seen only a few times. In DNA form, the CDR3 reads TGCAGCGTTACGCGGGGGGAGGATCAGCCCCAGCATTTT. Its translation: CSVTRGEDQPQHF. The rearrangement joins TRBV29-1 to TRBJ1-5, with TRBD1 as a possible D gene (5 bases). Per the germline V gene, CDR1 is SQVTM and CDR2 is ANQGSEA. V lost 5 bases, J lost 5 bases, and 13 bases lay in between. CDR3 size: 13 residues.

The sample holds a few counts of this clonotype. The chain joins TRBV6-5 to TRBJ1-2, with 8 nucleotides matching TRBD1. The CDR3 contains 16 residues. The germline V gene encodes CDR1 MNHEY and CDR2 SVGAGI. The J segment lost 8 bases and the V segment lost 3 bases, leaving 14 bases of the junction unmatched. Here the CDR3 DNA reads TGTGCCAGCAGTTATCCCGGACAGGGACTTTCCAAAGGCTACACCTTC. Its protein is CASSYPGQGLSKGYTF.

As to this clonotype: A much larger clone differs by one base, so this may be a read error. The chain joins TRBV2 to TRBJ2-7; D possibly corresponds to TRBD2 (7 bases). Trimming pared 6 bases from V and 11 bases from J, leaving 14 bases between. This CDR3 is built from 11 residues. Per the germline V gene, CDR1 is SNHLY and CDR2 is FYNNEI. The CDR3 DNA reads TGTGCCAGCAGACCCGGGGGGCGGGAGTACTTC. Its protein is CASRPGGREYF.

In this sample, this clonotype turned up a few times. The rearrangement links TRBV6-5 to TRBJ1-4; D is unclear. The V and J ends lost 6 bases and 0 bases respectively, with 8 bases between them. The CDR3 contains 14 residues. Germline CDR1 MNHEY, CDR2 SVGAGI. The CDR3 DNA follows: TGTGCCAGCAGGCCTATAGCAACTAATGAAAAACTGTTTTTT. Its translation is CASRPIATNEKLFF.

J is TRBJ1-1 and V is TRBV5-1; 7 bases agree with TRBD1. The CDR3 spans 15 residues. J gave up 3 bases and V 5 bases, and 10 bases lay outside the gene matches. CDR1 is SGHRS and CDR2 is YFSETQ in the germline V gene. CDR3 in amino acids: CASRGTAGGYTEAFF. CDR3 DNA: TGCGCCAGCAGAGGGACAGCCGGCGGATACACTGAAGCTTTCTTT.

Ten or more counts support this clonotype. The V call is TRBV6-5, the J call TRBJ1-6; 8 bases are a match to TRBD1. CDR1 is MNHEY and CDR2 is SVGAGI in the germline V gene. The CDR3 is made up of 14 amino acids. V lost 3 bases, J lost 9 bases, and 4 bases stayed unmatched. CDR3 nucleotide sequence: TGTGCCAGCAGTTATGGGGACAGGTCTTCACCCCTCCACTTT. This codes for CASSYGDRSSPLHF.

V is TRBV4-2 and J is TRBJ1-2, with TRBD1 as a possible D gene (5 bases). The CDR3 sequence is 16 residues long. Trimming took off 0 bases at V and 6 bases at J, with 17 bases between the two ends. Germline assignment: CDR1 LGHNA and CDR2 YNFKEQ. The CDR3 here is CASSQDRQGASDGYTF. The CDR3 DNA follows: TGTGCCAGCAGCCAAGATCGCCAGGGCGCGAGCGATGGCTACACCTTC.

About this clonotype: The junction departs from germline at one end; a sequencing error may be responsible. The rearrangement links TRBV7-8 to TRBJ1-1; D not resolved. The CDR3 is 15 amino acids. Germline loops: CDR1 SGHVS, CDR2 FQNEAQ. CDR3 in amino acids: CANSLRRFMNTEAFF. The CDR3 bases are TGTGCCAACAGCCTTAGACGGTTCATGAACACTGAAGCTTTCTTT.

CDR3 nucleotide sequence: TGTGCCAGCAGTAGGTTCGGCTACGAGCAGTACTTC. As protein: CASSRFGYEQYF. The J gene is TRBJ2-7, the V gene TRBV28; unclear D gene. Per the germline V gene, CDR1 is MDHEN and CDR2 is SYDVKM. The ends were cut back, 5 bases at V and 3 bases at J, with 8 bases in the middle. The CDR3 spans 12 residues.

The CDR3: CASSQGPGARINSPLHF. For the CDR3, the DNA is TGCGCCAGCAGCCAAGGGCCCGGGGCGCGGATTAATTCACCCCTCCACTTT. The chain employs TRBV4-3 and TRBJ1-6; D perhaps matches TRBD1 (5 bases). V was pared by 1 base and J by 6 bases, with 16 bases between. Looked up from germline, CDR1 is LGHNA and CDR2 is YSLEER. The CDR3 covers 17 residues.

This clonotype was seen ten or more times. The chain joins TRBV6-6 to TRBJ1-2, with TRBD1 matching over 8 bases. The V gene's germline CDR1 is MNHNY and CDR2 SVGAGI (reference sequence). The V segment lost 5 bases and the J segment 8 bases; nucleotides outside the gene matches: 7. This CDR3 region has 13 residues. CDR3 sequence: CASSPDREGGYTF. The CDR3 nucleotides read TGTGCCAGCAGTCCGGACAGGGAAGGCGGCTACACCTTC.

The V gene is TRBV5-1, the J gene TRBJ2-6; possible D gene TRBD1, 5 bases. Trimming removed 4 bases at V and 4 bases at J, with 18 bases between. The CDR3 covers 17 residues. Germline CDR1 is SGHRS and CDR2 is YFSETQ. CDR3 DNA: TGCGCCAGCAGCGTAACTATCCGCAGGGCCGGGGCCAACGTCCTGACTTTC. Translating it yields CASSVTIRRAGANVLTF. The full variable domain, its missing parts supplied by reference TRBV5-1 and TRBJ2-6, is KAGVTQTPRYLIKTRGQQVTLSCSPISGHRSVSWYQQTPGQGLQFLFEYFSETQRNKGNFPGRFSGRQFSNSRSEMNVSTLELGDSALYLCASSVTIRRAGANVLTFGAGSRLTVL.

The V gene is TRBV10-3, the J gene TRBJ1-2; TRBD1 might be the D (6 bases). Germline CDR1 is ENHRY and CDR2 is SYGVKD. V was clipped by 2 bases and J by 4 bases, with 11 bases between them. The CDR3 covers 14 residues. The chain's CDR3 is CAISERGRGYGYTF. The CDR3 region has the DNA TGTGCCATCAGTGAGAGAGGCAGGGGCTATGGCTACACCTTC.

The chain employs TRBV2 and TRBJ2-3, with a possible D match to TRBD1 (6 bases). The CDR3 totals 15 residues. From germline, CDR1 is SNHLY and CDR2 FYNNEI. V lost 2 bases to trimming and J lost 4 bases, with 13 bases between them. CDR3 residues: CASSEQGSEADTQYF. DNA for the CDR3: TGTGCCAGCAGTGAACAGGGGTCGGAGGCAGATACGCAGTATTTT.

Concerning this clonotype itself: A much larger clonotype is one base distant, so this may be a read error. CDR3 in DNA: TGCAGTGCTGACCGGGACAGGGCGAACACTGAAGCTTCCTTT. As protein: CSADRDRANTEASF. The chain combines TRBV20-1 with TRBJ1-1; 9 nucleotides line up with TRBD1. The CDR3 is 14 amino acids. The germline gives CDR1 DFQATT, CDR2 SNEGSKA (reference sequence).

Written as DNA, the CDR3 is TGTGCCAGCAGTGCCGGGACTAGGGAGGGCTACACCTTC. Amino acid sequence: CASSAGTREGYTF. V is TRBV27 and J is TRBJ1-2, with D tentatively TRBD1 (5 bases). V gave up 5 bases and J gave up 8 bases, with 15 bases separating them. Germline lookup yields CDR1 MNHEY and CDR2 SMNVEV (reference sequence). The CDR3 is made up of 13 amino acids.

The rearrangement joins TRBV11-1 to TRBJ2-5; weak D call: TRBD1 (5 bases). The V gene lost 8 bases and the J gene lost 2 bases, with 15 bases spanning the gap. The CDR3 totals 14 residues. Germline V gives CDR1 SGHAT, CDR2 FQDESV (reference sequence). The CDR3 loop reads CASSPKAGQETQYF. The CDR3 DNA sequence: TGTGCCAGCTCACCAAAGGCAGGGCAAGAGACCCAGTACTTC.

This clonotype was observed a few times. The rearrangement links TRBV4-3 to TRBJ1-2; D is uncertain. V was shortened by 5 bases and J by 4 bases, with 11 bases between the two germline ends. Germline CDR1 and CDR2: LGHNA and YSLEER. This CDR3 spans 13 amino acids. In DNA form, the CDR3 reads TGCGCCAGCAGCTATGACGGAAGCTATGGCTACACCTTC. It codes for CASSYDGSYGYTF.

This clonotype was recorded a few times. This chain links TRBV20-1 with TRBJ2-7; the D gene is possibly TRBD1 (6 bases). This CDR3 has 14 amino acids. From germline, CDR1 is DFQATT and CDR2 SNEGSKA (reference sequence). V was clipped by 3 bases and J by 0 bases, with 12 bases between them. The CDR3 protein is CSASVDSYSYEQYF. CDR3 nucleotides: TGCAGTGCTAGCGTGGACAGCTACTCCTACGAGCAGTACTTC.

This clonotype was counted many times. The V call is TRBV19, the J call TRBJ2-7; 8 bases line up with TRBD1. Trimming at V came to 6 bases and at J to 2 bases, leaving 9 bases not matched to a gene. Germline V gene sequence: CDR1 LNHDA, CDR2 SQIVND (reference sequence). This CDR3 has 15 residues. CDR3 in DNA: TGTGCCAGTAGGACAAAGGGGACAGGAGCCTACGAGCAGTACTTC. Protein sequence: CASRTKGTGAYEQYF.

This clonotype was observed once. The rearrangement uses TRBV7-2 and TRBJ2-7, with TRBD2 identical over 16 bases. J was trimmed by 9 bases and V by 3 bases; bases with no gene match: 11. The CDR3 runs to 17 residues. In germline, CDR1 is SGHTA, CDR2 FQGNSA. As DNA, the CDR3 is TGTGCCAGCAGCTTCTCAGGGACTAGCGGGGGGGCCGCTAGGCAGTACTTC. Translation: CASSFSGTSGGAARQYF.

There are many counts of this clonotype. CDR3 nucleotide sequence: TGCAGTGCGTCCGGGACAGACAACACTGAAGCTTTCTTT. Its protein is CSASGTDNTEAFF. V and J are TRBV20-1 and TRBJ1-1; TRBD1 matches 7 bases. The germline gives CDR1 DFQATT, CDR2 SNEGSKA (reference sequence). Germline trimming cut 6 bases from V and 2 bases from J; bases unmatched to any gene: 6. The CDR3 contains 13 residues.

The rearrangement uses TRBV24-1 and TRBJ2-1; TRBD1 agrees at 10 bases. CDR3 length equals 15 residues. The germline gives CDR1 KGHDR, CDR2 SFDVKD. Trimming removed 7 bases from V and 4 bases from J; junction bases left unmatched: 6. The CDR3 region is CATSQGTGVYNEQFF. The CDR3 bases are TGTGCCACCAGCCAAGGGACAGGGGTTTACAATGAGCAGTTCTTC.

This clonotype showed up just once. The V gene is TRBV29-1, the J gene TRBJ1-2, with a possible D match to TRBD1 (5 bases). In germline, CDR1 is SQVTM, CDR2 ANQGSEA. The CDR3 has 12 amino acids. V lost 0 bases and J lost 6, with 8 bases in between. The CDR3 protein is CSVEDQQDGYTF. CDR3 sequence (DNA): TGCAGCGTTGAAGATCAACAGGATGGCTACACCTTC.

At least ten counts were recorded for this clonotype. The chain is built from TRBV12-3 or TRBV12-4 and TRBJ1-2; 8 bases align to TRBD1. V was clipped by 1 base and J by 6 bases; unmatched bases: 7. The CDR3 has 15 residues. The CDR3 loop reads CASSLVPGGDHGYTF. In nucleotides, the CDR3 is TGTGCCAGCAGTTTAGTTCCAGGGGGCGATCATGGCTACACCTTC.

The V and J genes are TRBV7-6 and TRBJ2-2, with D uncertain. The V gene's germline CDR1 is SGHVS and CDR2 FNYEAQ. This CDR3 comprises 18 residues. V dropped 3 bases and J dropped 5 bases, with 22 bases sitting between them. The CDR3 spells CASSFNRGVFGKTGELFF. The CDR3 nucleotides are TGTGCCAGCAGCTTTAATCGTGGGGTTTTTGGGAAGACCGGGGAGCTGTTTTTT.